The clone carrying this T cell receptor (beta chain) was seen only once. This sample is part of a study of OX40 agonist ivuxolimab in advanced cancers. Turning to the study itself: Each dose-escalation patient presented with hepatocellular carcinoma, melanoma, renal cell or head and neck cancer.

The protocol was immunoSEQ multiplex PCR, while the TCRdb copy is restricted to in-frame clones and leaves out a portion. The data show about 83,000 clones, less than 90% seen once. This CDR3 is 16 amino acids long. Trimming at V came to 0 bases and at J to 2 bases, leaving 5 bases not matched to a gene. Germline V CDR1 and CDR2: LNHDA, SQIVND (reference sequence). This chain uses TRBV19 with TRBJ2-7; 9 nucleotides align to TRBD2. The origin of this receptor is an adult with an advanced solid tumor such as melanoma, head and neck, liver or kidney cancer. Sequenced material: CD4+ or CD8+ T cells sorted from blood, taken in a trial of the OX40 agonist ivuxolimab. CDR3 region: CASSIDVSGGPYEQYF. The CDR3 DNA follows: TGTGCCAGTAGTATAGATGTCAGCGGGGGGCCCTACGAGCAGTACTTC.